This T cell receptor beta chain was identified in a study of cytomegalovirus exposure and HLA in healthy donors. The CDR3 extends over 18 amino acids. The germline CDR1 and CDR2 sequences are LNHNV and YYDKDF (reference sequence). Trimming at V came to 6 bases and at J to 0 bases, leaving 11 bases not matched to a gene. With 60 Vbeta and 13 Jbeta primers, the PCR was carried out. TCRdb's table, derived via immunoSEQ multiplex PCR, lists solely in-frame clones and lacks some. The data show about 94,000 clones, about three fifths seen once. Findings of the study overall: It has been reported that TCR beta sequences accurately predicted the HLA-A and HLA-B alleles of most subjects. Earlier results showed most TCR beta V segments being productive about 87% or about 30% of the time. For presence/absence analyses, sequencing depth was assumed to be roughly uniform across donors.

Sampled while nominally healthy, donors likely had unrecorded immune exposures. As concerns this clone: Its target is unknown.

This sequence was found in a man aged 30 to 39 in good health and CMV-seronegative. The sequencing input was PBMCs. This sequence joins TRBV15 and TRBJ2-2, with TRBD2 matching over 9 bases. CDR3 nucleotide sequence: TGTGCCACCAGAATTGGTAGCGGGGGCCCCGCGAACACCGGGGAGCTGTTTTTT. Translation: CATRIGSGGPANTGELFF.